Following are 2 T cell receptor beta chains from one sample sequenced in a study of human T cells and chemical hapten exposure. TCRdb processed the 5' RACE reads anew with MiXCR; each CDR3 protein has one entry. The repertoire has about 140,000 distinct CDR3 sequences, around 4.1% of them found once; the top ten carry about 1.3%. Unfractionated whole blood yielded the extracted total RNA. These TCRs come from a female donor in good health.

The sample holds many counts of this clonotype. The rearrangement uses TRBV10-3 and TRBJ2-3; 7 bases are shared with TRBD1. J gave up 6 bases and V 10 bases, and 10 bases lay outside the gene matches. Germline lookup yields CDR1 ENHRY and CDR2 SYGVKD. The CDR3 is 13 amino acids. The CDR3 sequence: CATSWDRRDTQYF. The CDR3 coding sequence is TGTGCCACCTCCTGGGACAGAAGGGATACGCAGTATTTT.

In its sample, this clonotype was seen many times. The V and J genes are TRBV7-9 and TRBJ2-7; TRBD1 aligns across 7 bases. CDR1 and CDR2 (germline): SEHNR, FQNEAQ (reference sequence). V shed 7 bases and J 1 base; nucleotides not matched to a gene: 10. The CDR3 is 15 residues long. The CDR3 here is CASTLRTGGSYEQYF. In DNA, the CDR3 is TGTGCCAGCACCCTGAGGACAGGAGGTTCCTACGAGCAGTACTTC.